This is a list of T cell receptor beta chains from one sample in a study of shared clonotypes between healthy human individuals. Generated by immunoSEQ multiplex PCR, the TCRdb table keeps only in-frame clones and is missing some. This sample has some 1 million clones, with roughly 80% found just once. Sequencing was performed on memory CD4+ T cells sorted from blood. The receptors were sampled from a man aged 18 to 30 in good health. The conserved cysteine and the conserved F or W are not part of the CDR3 here. Clone sizes are given selectively: once, few, many, or a class where the clone is expanded.

ASSTGQTRETQY	-	TRBV7-2
ASSFASGYT	-	TRBV7-2
ASSIMGTGSNSPLH	-	TRBV27
ASSSTGLDKQSSGANVLT	many	TRBV2
SVEDPVRGAGYT	-	TRBV29-1
ASGLGTEKGGETQY	few	TRBV27
ASSSPSGGLYTGELF	-	TRBV9
ASSLTSGSFETQY	-	TRBV5-1
ASSPSASNQPQH	few	TRBV18
ASRGDQAGEQF	-	TRBV2
ASSWGASGISY	-	TRBV5-4
ASSREYPPLH	-	TRBV7-2
ASSLAGKETQY	-	TRBV7-8
ASMGGGSGNTIY	-	TRBV28
ASSQPAGANTGELF	-	TRBV4-3
ASRPLAGAPTDTQY	-	TRBV2